This T cell receptor (beta chain) was recovered during a study of T cell responses to AZD1222 COVID-19 vaccine. This CDR3 contains 13 residues. The V gene's germline CDR1 is MDHEN and CDR2 SYDVKM. Trimming took off 4 bases at V and 8 bases at J, with 14 bases between the two ends. General study points: Breadth and depth of Spike-specific TCRs rose after two AZD1222 doses. Only six or seven AZD1222 recipients tested seropositive at baseline.

TCRdb keeps only in-frame clones here, not all; method: immunoSEQ multiplex PCR. The sample carries 90,000 to 150,000 clones, roughly nine tenths recorded once. As concerns this clone: Its target is unknown.

The source of this sequence is an adult in good health. The material was peripheral blood, obtained on day 0 of AZD1222 vaccination. V and J are TRBV28 and TRBJ1-2; D is unclear. The CDR3 coding sequence is TGTGCCAGCAGTTCCCTCGACAAGTTAGGCTACACCTTC. This codes for CASSSLDKLGYTF.